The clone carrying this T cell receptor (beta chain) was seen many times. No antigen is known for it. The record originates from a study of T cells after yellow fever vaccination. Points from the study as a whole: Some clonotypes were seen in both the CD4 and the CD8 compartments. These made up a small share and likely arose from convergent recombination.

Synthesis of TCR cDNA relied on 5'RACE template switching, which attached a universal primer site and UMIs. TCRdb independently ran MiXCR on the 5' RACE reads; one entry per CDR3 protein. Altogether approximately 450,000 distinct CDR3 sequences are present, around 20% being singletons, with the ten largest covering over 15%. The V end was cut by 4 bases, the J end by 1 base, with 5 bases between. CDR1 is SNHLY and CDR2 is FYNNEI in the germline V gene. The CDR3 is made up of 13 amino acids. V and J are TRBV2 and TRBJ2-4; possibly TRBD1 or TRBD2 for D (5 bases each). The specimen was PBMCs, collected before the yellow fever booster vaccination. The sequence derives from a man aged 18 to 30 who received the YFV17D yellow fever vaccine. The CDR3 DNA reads TGTGCCAGCAGTGGGGGGGCCAAAAACATTCAGTACTTC. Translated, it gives CASSGGAKNIQYF.